This T cell receptor (beta chain) was sequenced in a study of blood T cell repertoires in COVID-19. About the research overall: T cells, B-cell-depleted T cells, or PBMCs supplied cDNA or gDNA.

It was during active infection that Seattle patients were enrolled and then longitudinally followed. Authors' methods: Estimates of nucleated cell counts were drawn from the amplification of reference gene primers. Assay: immunoSEQ multiplex PCR; the TCRdb copy retains only in-frame clones and omits some. V, J and clone size are those of that table, while D and trimming were read from the DNA. The profile shows roughly 200,000 clones, over 80% of them singletons. In germline, CDR1 is SQVTM, CDR2 ANQGSEA. Trimming took off 3 bases at V and 5 bases at J, with 17 bases between the two ends. The CDR3 spans 15 residues.

The receptor was derived from a woman aged 40 to 55 with COVID-19, enrolled during active disease. This chain connects TRBV29-1 to TRBJ1-5, with D maybe TRBD1 (6 bases). Input material: peripheral blood. CDR3 nucleotides: TGCAGCGTTGAGACGGGCAGGGGAACTGATCAGCCCCAGCATTTT. This gives the protein CSVETGRGTDQPQHF.